The TCR beta chain under discussion was sequenced for a study of shared clonotypes between healthy human individuals. With regard to this clone: The antigen remains unidentified.

Broader study findings: The study drew on few donors, limiting represented genetic and exposure-history diversity.

How the authors handled the data: Filtering of immunoSEQ junctional sequences could not match full-length read filtering. Data came from immunoSEQ multiplex PCR; TCRdb stores just in-frame clones and leaves some out. V, J and clone size are taken as reported in that table, and D and trimming were inferred from the DNA itself. The sample shows under 1 million clones, roughly 96% of them seen only once. As defined, naive CD8 cells were CD45RO-negative and positively selected for CCR7, with terminally differentiated effector memory CD45RA+ cells excluded. The CDR3 runs 15 residues. CDR1 is SEHNR, CDR2 FQNEAQ, per germline (reference sequence). The ends were cut back, 0 bases at V and 4 bases at J, with 11 bases in the middle.

Sequencing was performed on naive CD8+ T cells sorted from blood. This chain connects TRBV7-9 to TRBJ2-3, with D unclear. The clonotype originates from a man aged 25-40 years in good health. CDR3: CASSLASKDPDTQYF. CDR3 nucleotides: TGTGCCAGCAGCTTAGCGTCAAAGGACCCAGATACGCAGTATTTT.